Included here is one T cell receptor beta chain sequence, with context. Participants were aged roughly 18 to 89 years from around 25 US areas. Recovered status in Cohort 3 required two negative PCRs, clearance, or symptom resolution. The sample originates from a study of blood T cell repertoires in COVID-19. The V end was cut by 1 base, the J end by 0 bases, with 8 bases between. Germline V gives CDR1 SGHDT, CDR2 YYEEEE. The CDR3 length is 15 residues. Assay used: immunoSEQ multiplex PCR; TCRdb lists only in-frame clones, some missing. The profile covers about 200,000 clones, with about 80% appearing a single time and roughly 6.9% taken by the ten largest.

The clonotype originates from a man aged 35 to 55 who had recovered from COVID-19. Material: PBMCs or T cells enriched from blood (not recorded which). The chain is built from TRBV5-6 and TRBJ1-3; D is unclear. In DNA, the CDR3 is TGTGCCAGCAGCTTGCAGTGGCCCTCTGGAAACACCATATATTTT. It codes for CASSLQWPSGNTIYF.